Ten or more counts support the clone carrying this TCR beta chain. The entry originates in a study of T cells in Graves' hyperthyroidism and ophthalmopathy. Regions amplified from RNA transcripts were the TCR beta CDR3 regions. The HTBI set primed first-round TCR CDR3 RT-PCR. TCRdb re-called the multiplex PCR reads with MiXCR, one entry per CDR3 protein. This table holds hundreds of thousands of distinct CDR3 sequences, more than 12% found once. Patients showing uncontrolled infection, other autoimmune disease, pregnancy or lactation were ineligible. Diagnoses were made from clinical symptoms, serum measures (thyroxine and TRAb), thyroid ultrasound and orbital computed tomography. Input material: blood. This TCR was recovered from a woman aged 50 to 60 with Graves' ophthalmopathy.

In DNA form, the CDR3 reads TGTGCCAGCAGCTTGAGGAGGGTGGAGACCCAGTACTTC. Protein sequence: CASSLRRVETQYF. J is TRBJ2-5 and V is TRBV5-6; the D gene is possibly TRBD2 (6 bases). The length of the CDR3 is 13 residues. Germline V lookup: CDR1 SGHDT, CDR2 YYEEEE. V was trimmed by 1 base and J by 5 bases, leaving 9 bases between them.